This T cell receptor (beta chain) appears in the sequencing data of a study of T-cell memory formation after mild COVID-19. General study results and limits: Pre-infection memory carried some responding clones, suggesting that cross-reactive memory joined. CD4+ contracting clones were mainly CM and EM; CD8+ ones, EMRA. Among clones contracting day 15 to 85, CD4/CD8 was balanced, whereas later expanders leaned CD4+.

This clonotype occurred many times. As yet, its antigen is unknown. TCRdb independently ran MiXCR on the 5' RACE reads; one entry per CDR3 protein. The repertoire holds around 320,000 distinct CDR3 sequences, with about 13% as singletons. V gave up 1 base and J gave up 6 bases, with 12 bases separating them. This CDR3 is built from 14 residues. CDR1 and CDR2 (germline): SGHTA, FQGNSA. The chain recombines TRBV7-2 with TRBJ1-2; D is unclear. Sequenced sample: PBMCs or a T cell subset sorted from them (not recorded which). This receptor was identified in a man aged 18 to 29 who had mild COVID-19 (a few samples of this study predate the infection). Cell type and time point are not known. As DNA, the CDR3 is TGTGCCAGCAGCTTAGTGGGCAGCCCTAATGGCTACACCTTC. The encoded protein is CASSLVGSPNGYTF.